The 10 T cell receptor beta chains in this list originate from one sample, sequenced in a study of blood T cell repertoires in COVID-19. The data were produced by immunoSEQ multiplex PCR, yet TCRdb's version contains in-frame clones alone and is incomplete. The data show about 39,000 clones, roughly three quarters seen once. The sequenced sample consisted of peripheral blood. The source of these receptors is an elderly man with acute or convalescent COVID-19.

CDR3 coding DNA: TGCGCCAGCAGCTTGGGCGGGGGACGGATCTACGAGCAGTACTTC. Translating gives CASSLGGGRIYEQYF. The J gene is TRBJ2-7, the V gene TRBV5-1, with 7 bases fitting TRBD2. The CDR3 extends over 15 amino acids. CDR1 and CDR2 (germline): SGHRS, YFSETQ. The V gene end was trimmed by 0 bases and the J gene end by 3 bases; junction bases not matched to a gene: 6. The whole variable domain, remainder taken from reference TRBV5-1 and TRBJ2-7, is KAGVTQTPRYLIKTRGQQVTLSCSPISGHRSVSWYQQTPGQGLQFLFEYFSETQRNKGNFPGRFSGRQFSNSRSEMNVSTLELGDSALYLCASSLGGGRIYEQYFGPGTRLTVT.

The chain couples TRBV27 to TRBJ2-1; 14 positions match TRBD2. This CDR3 is 15 amino acids long. The V and J ends lost 6 bases and 7 bases, in that order; junction bases with no gene match: 5. CDR1 is MNHEY, CDR2 SMNVEV, per germline (reference sequence). In DNA, the CDR3 is TGTGCCAGCAGACCCGGGACTAGCGGGAGTAATGAGCAGTTCTTC. Translation: CASRPGTSGSNEQFF.

The chain combines TRBV10-3 with TRBJ2-5; TRBD1 agrees at 7 bases. CDR3 size: 15 residues. The ends lost 4 bases at V and 1 base at J; junction bases unmatched: 6. The germline gives CDR1 ENHRY, CDR2 SYGVKD. CDR3 amino acids: CAISVRQGPQETQYF. The CDR3 nucleotides are TGTGCCATCAGTGTAAGACAGGGACCCCAAGAGACCCAGTACTTC.

The V call is TRBV24-1, the J call TRBJ1-1; the D gene is possibly TRBD1 (6 bases). CDR1 and CDR2 from the germline V gene are KGHDR and SFDVKD. V was shortened by 10 bases and J by 4 bases, with 12 bases between the two germline ends. This CDR3 has 12 amino acids. The CDR3 region is CATQGRSTEAFF. The DNA of the CDR3 is TGTGCCACTCAGGGGCGGAGCACTGAAGCTTTCTTT.

The chain uses TRBV6-5 and TRBJ1-4; D is possibly TRBD1 (5 bases). The V gene lost 6 bases and the J gene lost 7 bases, with 15 bases spanning the gap. Germline lookup yields CDR1 MNHEY and CDR2 SVGAGI. CDR3 size: 14 residues. The CDR3 DNA sequence: TGTGCCAGCAGACCGGGACTTCAGGGTGAAAAACTGTTTTTT. It codes for CASRPGLQGEKLFF.

The chain uses TRBV6-5 and TRBJ2-3; D might be TRBD1 (6 bases). With 7 bases removed from V and 2 bases from J, the gap between germline ends came to 13 bases. This CDR3 has 14 residues. In germline, CDR1 is MNHEY, CDR2 SVGAGI. CDR3 DNA: TGTGCCAGCAACCAGGGGCGAACCACAGATACGCAGTATTTT. It is translated as CASNQGRTTDTQYF.

V gene TRBV19 combines with J gene TRBJ2-7, with D possibly TRBD2 on 6 matching bases. Germline CDR1 is LNHDA and CDR2 is SQIVND (reference sequence). The V end was cut by 7 bases, the J end by 7 bases, with 26 bases between. CDR3 length equals 16 residues. The DNA for the CDR3 is TGTGCCAGTACTCCGACGGCGGTAGCGGTAGTTAGGGAGCAGTACTTC. Protein sequence: CASTPTAVAVVREQYF.

The chain has TRBV5-1 and TRBJ2-6; the D gene is possibly TRBD2 (7 bases). Trimming cost V 4 bases and J 2 bases, with 10 bases left between them. The CDR3 runs 15 residues. Germline V gene sequence: CDR1 SGHRS, CDR2 YFSETQ. DNA of the CDR3: TGCGCCAGCAGCCCGGGGGGCCCTGGGGCCAACGTCCTGACTTTC. This encodes CASSPGGPGANVLTF.

The chain uses TRBV10-1 and TRBJ1-5; unclear D gene. Germline V lookup: CDR1 WNHNN, CDR2 SYGVQD (reference sequence). Trimming removed 10 bases from V and 9 bases from J, with 13 bases in between. CDR3 length equals 11 residues. CDR3 amino acids: CATPQRRPQHF. CDR3 DNA: TGCGCCACCCCTCAGCGGCGGCCCCAGCATTTT.

This clone was detected only a few times. V and J are TRBV5-1 and TRBJ2-3; 7 nucleotides agree with TRBD1. The germline gives CDR1 SGHRS, CDR2 YFSETQ. Trimming at V came to 5 bases and at J to 4 bases, leaving 13 bases not matched to a gene. This CDR3 region has 16 residues. The DNA of the CDR3 is TGCGCCAGCAGAGGATCGGGACAGTCGCAATCAGATACGCAGTATTTT. It is translated as CASRGSGQSQSDTQYF.